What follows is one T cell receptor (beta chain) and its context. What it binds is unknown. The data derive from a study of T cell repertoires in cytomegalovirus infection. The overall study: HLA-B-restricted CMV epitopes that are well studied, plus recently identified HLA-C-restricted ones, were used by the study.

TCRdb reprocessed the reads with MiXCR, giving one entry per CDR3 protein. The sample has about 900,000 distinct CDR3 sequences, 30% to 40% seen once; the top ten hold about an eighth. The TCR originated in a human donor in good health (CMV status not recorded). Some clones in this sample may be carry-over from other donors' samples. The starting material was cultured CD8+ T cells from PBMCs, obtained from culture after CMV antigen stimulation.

Here the CDR3 DNA reads TGTGCCAGCGCCTTCTACAATGAGCAGTTCTTC. As protein: CASAFYNEQFF. The chain couples TRBV27 to TRBJ2-1; D not resolved. This CDR3 is 11 amino acids long. V was shortened by 8 bases and J by 3 bases, with 5 bases between the two germline ends. The germline CDR1 and CDR2 sequences are MNHEY and SMNVEV (reference sequence).